The next 32 T cell receptor beta chains were all read from a single sample in a study of OX40 agonist ivuxolimab in advanced cancers. Libraries were constructed by the immunoSEQ multiplex PCR assay. TCRdb carries this immuneACCESS record with in-frame sequences only. Its versions omit some clonotypes, under half of them owing to an unresolved V gene in the studies checked, with the rest unexplained. The sample profile shows 77,000 or so clones; 80% to 95% of them were found once. The ten largest account for about 1.8% of the sample. The specimen was CD4+ or CD8+ T cells sorted from blood, collected in a trial of the OX40 agonist ivuxolimab. These receptors were taken from an adult with an advanced solid tumor such as melanoma, head and neck, liver or kidney cancer.

Only one count was recorded for this clone. This chain links TRBV7-3 with TRBJ2-3; possibly TRBD1 for D (5 bases). The CDR3 runs to 19 residues. Germline lookup yields CDR1 SGHTA and CDR2 FQGTGA. Trimming removed 1 base at V and 0 bases at J, with 20 bases between. CDR3 loop: CASSLNYRQGAESTDTQYF. The CDR3 DNA reads as TGTGCCAGCAGCTTAAATTACCGTCAGGGCGCCGAGAGCACAGATACGCAGTATTTT.

The V call is TRBV7-7, the J call TRBJ2-2; no clear D gene. This CDR3 has 14 amino acids. Germline lookup yields CDR1 SSHAT and CDR2 FNYEAQ (reference sequence). The V end was cut by 1 base, the J end by 6 bases, with 9 bases between. The CDR3 nucleotides read TGTGCCAGCAGCTTAGTGTCCCGCTCCGGGGAGCTGTTTTTT. Translating it yields CASSLVSRSGELFF.

CDR3 region: CASSSTWTGAPNTIYF. The CDR3 coding sequence is TGTGCCAGCAGTTCCACATGGACAGGGGCGCCGAACACCATATATTTT. The chain is built from TRBV28 and TRBJ1-3; 9 bases fit TRBD1. Germline lookup yields CDR1 MDHEN and CDR2 SYDVKM. V shed 4 bases, J shed 7 bases, and the junction held 11 bases outside the gene matches. CDR3 length equals 16 residues. Complete variable domain (other parts from reference TRBV28 and TRBJ1-3): DVKVTQSSRYLVKRTGEKVFLECVQDMDHENMFWYRQDPGLGLRLIYFSYDVKMKEKGDIPEGYSVSREKKERFSLILESASTNQTSMYLCASSSTWTGAPNTIYFGEGSWLTVV.

The J gene is TRBJ2-1, the V gene TRBV4-2; 11 positions match TRBD2. CDR3 length: 18 amino acids. V lost 1 base to trimming and J lost 3 bases; unmatched junction nucleotides: 8. CDR1 and CDR2 (germline): LGHNA, YNFKEQ. CDR3: CASSQAGSGTSGYNEQFF. CDR3 nucleotide sequence: TGTGCCAGCAGCCAAGCAGGCTCCGGGACTAGCGGCTACAATGAGCAGTTCTTC.

This clone showed up just once. J is TRBJ2-7 and V is TRBV11-2; possibly TRBD2 for D (5 bases). The CDR3 contains 15 residues. The V gene's germline CDR1 is SGHAT and CDR2 FQNNGV. The V gene lost 1 base and the J gene lost 3 bases, with 13 bases spanning the gap. The CDR3 here is CASSLGTGRRYEQYF. The DNA for the CDR3 is TGTGCCAGCAGCTTAGGGACTGGGCGGCGCTACGAGCAGTACTTC.

The V call is TRBV5-6, the J call TRBJ1-4; TRBD1 aligns across 7 bases. The CDR3 has 15 amino acids. The V segment lost 4 bases and the J segment 4 bases; nucleotides outside the gene matches: 7. CDR1 and CDR2 (germline): SGHDT, YYEEEE. The CDR3 loop is CASSRQGRGNEKLFF. The CDR3 DNA reads TGTGCCAGCAGCCGACAGGGACGCGGTAATGAAAAACTGTTTTTT.

This rearrangement joins TRBV11-2 to TRBJ2-3; weak D call: TRBD2 (6 bases). Germline loops: CDR1 SGHAT, CDR2 FQNNGV. The CDR3 has 14 residues. Trimming left V 2 bases short and J 1 base short, with 7 bases between. The CDR3 region is CASSLSGGTDTQYF. CDR3 nucleotide sequence: TGTGCCAGCAGCTTATCGGGAGGCACAGATACGCAGTATTTT.

This chain links TRBV6-5 with TRBJ1-6; tentative D call: TRBD1 (5 bases). V lost 0 bases to trimming and J lost 7 bases, with 10 bases between them. CDR3 length: 15 residues. The germline V gene encodes CDR1 MNHEY and CDR2 SVGAGI. The CDR3 DNA follows: TGTGCCAGCAGTTACTCCGGGGCGGGAAATTCACCCCTCCACTTT. This encodes CASSYSGAGNSPLHF.

CDR3 nucleotide sequence: TGTGCCATCAGACCCGGAGGGGAGCACACTGAAGCTTTCTTT. Amino acids: CAIRPGGEHTEAFF. The chain uses TRBV10-3 and TRBJ1-1, with TRBD1 as a possible D gene (5 bases). Germline V gives CDR1 ENHRY, CDR2 SYGVKD. The CDR3 spans 14 residues. V lost 6 bases and J 3 bases, leaving 14 bases between the germline ends.

The chain has TRBV12-5 and TRBJ2-5, with D possibly matching TRBD2 (5 bases). CDR3 size: 13 residues. Trimming shortened V by 6 bases and J by 1 base, and 9 bases separated the two germline ends. In germline, CDR1 is LGHNT, CDR2 FRNRAP. The CDR3 reads CASGSGIQETQYF. The CDR3 DNA sequence: TGTGCTAGTGGATCCGGGATCCAAGAGACCCAGTACTTC.

This clone was seen once. V and J are TRBV2 and TRBJ2-2; D could derive from TRBD1 or TRBD2 (5 bases each). This CDR3 has 14 amino acids. Trimming removed 8 bases from V and 0 bases from J, with 10 bases in between. Per germline, CDR1 SNHLY and CDR2 FYNNEI. The CDR3 reads CASSGRANTGELFF. The CDR3 region has the DNA TGTGCCAGCTCGGGACGGGCGAACACCGGGGAGCTGTTTTTT.

The V gene is TRBV7-8, the J gene TRBJ2-7; unclear D gene. The CDR3 length is 13 residues. Deletions cut 5 bases from V and 0 bases from J, with 8 bases between. CDR1 and CDR2 (germline): SGHVS, FQNEAQ. This CDR3 reads CASSSRSSYEQYF. The CDR3 DNA reads as TGTGCCAGCAGCAGTAGGAGCTCCTACGAGCAGTACTTC.

This clone occurred once. V is TRBV29-1 and J is TRBJ1-1; the D is unclear. The CDR3 totals 13 residues. Between the trimmed V and J ends, which lost 4 bases and 3 bases, there was a span of 12 bases. From germline, CDR1 is SQVTM and CDR2 ANQGSEA. The CDR3 nucleotides are TGCAGCGTTGCCCGGGATAGGGACACTGAAGCTTTCTTT. Its protein product is CSVARDRDTEAFF.

This clone showed up just once. The chain carries TRBV11-3 and TRBJ2-7; D tentatively fits TRBD1 or TRBD2 (5 bases each). Germline V lookup: CDR1 SGHNT, CDR2 YENEEA. This CDR3 contains 14 residues. The V gene lost 2 bases and the J gene lost 5 bases, with 13 bases spanning the gap. DNA of the CDR3: TGTGCCAGCAGCTTACTTGCCCGGGGCCACGAGCAGTACTTC. Its translation is CASSLLARGHEQYF.

The CDR3 sequence is CASSGGADEKLFF. The CDR3, as DNA: TGTGCCAGCAGTGGGGGGGCCGATGAAAAACTGTTTTTT. The V and J genes are TRBV28 and TRBJ1-4, with a tentative D call TRBD1 (6 bases). Germline assignment: CDR1 MDHEN and CDR2 SYDVKM. V was shortened by 5 bases and J by 6 bases, with 10 bases between the two germline ends. This CDR3 comprises 13 residues.

This chain connects TRBV18 to TRBJ2-1; TRBD2 matches at 12 bases. CDR1 is KGHSH and CDR2 is LQKENI in the germline V gene. V lost 5 bases, J lost 6 bases, and 5 bases stayed unmatched. The length of the CDR3 is 15 residues. The CDR3 DNA sequence: TGTGCCAGCTCAGCTAGCGGGGGGGCCAGCAATGAGCAGTTCTTC. It is translated as CASSASGGASNEQFF.

The V and J genes are TRBV9 and TRBJ2-6; 8 bases agree with TRBD2. CDR1 and CDR2 from the germline V gene are SGDLS and YYNGEE. This CDR3 comprises 18 residues. V shed 4 bases, J shed 2 bases, and the junction held 11 bases outside the gene matches. The CDR3 region has the DNA TGTGCCAGCAGCTCCCGGGAGGGTGGTGAAGCTGGGGCCAACGTCCTGACTTTC. It encodes CASSSREGGEAGANVLTF. Combining the CDR3 with reference TRBV9 and TRBJ2-6 gives the whole variable domain DSGVTQTPKHLITATGQRVTLRCSPRSGDLSVYWYQQSLDQGLQFLIQYYNGEERAKGNILERFSAQQFPDLHSELNLSSLELGDSALYFCASSSREGGEAGANVLTFGAGSRLTVL.

The rearrangement joins TRBV20-1 to TRBJ1-5; the D is unclear. The germline V gene has CDR1 DFQATT and CDR2 SNEGSKA (reference sequence). V lost 3 bases to trimming and J lost 9 bases, with 9 bases between them. The CDR3 is made up of 11 amino acids. This CDR3 reads CSASSLGPQHF. In nucleotides, the CDR3 is TGCAGTGCTAGTAGTCTGGGGCCCCAGCATTTT.

This chain connects TRBV28 to TRBJ1-5; D is undetermined. V was shortened by 3 bases and J by 1 base, with 7 bases between the two germline ends. CDR3 length: 14 residues. From germline, CDR1 is MDHEN and CDR2 SYDVKM. The CDR3 region is CASSLTASNQPQHF. As DNA, the CDR3 is TGTGCCAGCAGTTTGACTGCGAGCAATCAGCCCCAGCATTTT.

The chain uses TRBV5-1 and TRBJ2-7; no reliable D call. Trimming shortened V by 4 bases and J by 0 bases, and 11 bases separated the two germline ends. The CDR3 covers 14 residues. The germline V gene encodes CDR1 SGHRS and CDR2 YFSETQ. In nucleotides, the CDR3 is TGCGCCAGCAGCCCGTGGACCTCCTCCTACGAGCAGTACTTC. Translated, it gives CASSPWTSSYEQYF.

The gene calls are TRBV6-5 and TRBJ2-7, with 8 bases lining up with TRBD1. Trimming removed 6 bases from V and 2 bases from J; junction bases left unmatched: 3. The length of the CDR3 is 13 residues. Germline V CDR1 and CDR2: MNHEY, SVGAGI. Written as DNA, the CDR3 is TGTGCCAGCAGGGACAGGGACCCCTACGAGCAGTACTTC. Its protein product is CASRDRDPYEQYF.

The chain joins TRBV20-1 to TRBJ1-1; D is uncertain. This CDR3 has 11 amino acids. V lost 0 bases to trimming and J lost 12 bases, with 11 bases between them. Germline CDR1 reads DFQATT; CDR2 reads SNEGSKA (reference sequence). The CDR3 bases are TGCAGTGCTAGAGATGTAGAGAGGTCTTTCTTT. This encodes CSARDVERSFF.

The chain recombines TRBV11-3 with TRBJ1-1; D remains unclear. V lost 3 bases and J 0 bases, leaving 5 bases between the germline ends. Looked up from germline, CDR1 is SGHNT and CDR2 is YENEEA. The CDR3 is 13 residues long. CDR3 DNA sequence: TGTGCCAGCAGCTTTCTCTTGAACACTGAAGCTTTCTTT. Translating it yields CASSFLLNTEAFF.

The genes are TRBV10-1 and TRBJ1-2, with 12 bases lining up with TRBD1. The junction had 16 bases not matched to a gene; V was cut back by 8 bases and J by 3 bases. The CDR3 has 18 residues. Germline assignment: CDR1 WNHNN and CDR2 SYGVQD (reference sequence). The CDR3 sequence is CASEGQGALGTQHYGYTF. CDR3 sequence (DNA): TGCGCCAGCGAGGGACAGGGGGCCCTAGGGACCCAGCACTATGGCTACACCTTC.

The genes are TRBV6-4 and TRBJ2-1; 9 bases agree with TRBD1. CDR1 and CDR2 (germline): MRHNA, SNTAGT. Trimming cost V 5 bases and J 7 bases; bases outside gene matches: 3. The CDR3 contains 13 residues. Here the CDR3 DNA reads TGTGCCAGCAGTCCGGGACAGGGAAATGAGCAGTTCTTC. As protein: CASSPGQGNEQFF.

CDR3 protein: CANSRVRDTGELFF. The CDR3 DNA sequence: TGTGCCAACTCACGAGTTCGGGACACCGGGGAGCTGTTTTTT. The rearrangement uses TRBV6-6 and TRBJ2-2; D gene uncertain. The CDR3 spans 14 residues. Germline assignment: CDR1 MNHNY and CDR2 SVGAGI (reference sequence). Trimming pared 10 bases from V and 3 bases from J, leaving 15 bases between.

This clone was recorded once. The chain has TRBV10-1 and TRBJ2-1, with 7 bases identical to TRBD1. This CDR3 has 18 amino acids. V lost 3 bases, J lost 3 bases, and 14 bases stayed unmatched. Germline V gene lookup returns CDR1 WNHNN and CDR2 SYGVQD (reference sequence). The CDR3 bases are TGCGCCAGCAGTGAAGTAGAGGGGGCGCCCCTGTTCTACAATGAGCAGTTCTTC. Its protein product is CASSEVEGAPLFYNEQFF.

This chain joins TRBV9 and TRBJ2-3; D remains unclear. Germline V gene sequence: CDR1 SGDLS, CDR2 YYNGEE. This CDR3 has 16 amino acids. V lost 0 bases and J lost 2, with 13 bases in between. For the CDR3, the DNA is TGTGCCAGCAGCGTAGACCCGGGCCCACACACAGATACGCAGTATTTT. This encodes CASSVDPGPHTDTQYF. Together with reference TRBV9 and TRBJ2-3, the CDR3 gives the full variable domain: DSGVTQTPKHLITATGQRVTLRCSPRSGDLSVYWYQQSLDQGLQFLIQYYNGEERAKGNILERFSAQQFPDLHSELNLSSLELGDSALYFCASSVDPGPHTDTQYFGPGTRLTVL.

This rearrangement joins TRBV4-1 to TRBJ1-1; tentatively, D is TRBD1 (5 bases). The CDR3 covers 17 residues. Trimming pared 0 bases from V and 0 bases from J, leaving 14 bases between. Germline V gene data show CDR1 as MGHRA and CDR2 as YSYEKL. CDR3 bases: TGCGCCAGCAGCCAAGAGCTCTGGGACGTATTGAACACTGAAGCTTTCTTT. Translated: CASSQELWDVLNTEAFF.

V and J are TRBV19 and TRBJ2-2, with a tentative D call TRBD1 (6 bases). Between the trimmed V and J ends, which lost 5 bases and 4 bases, there was a span of 14 bases. This CDR3 contains 15 residues. Looked up from germline, CDR1 is LNHDA and CDR2 is SQIVND (reference sequence). CDR3 loop: CASSLGAPSTGELFF. The DNA of the CDR3 is TGTGCCAGTAGTCTGGGGGCCCCCTCCACCGGGGAGCTGTTTTTT.

This clone is a singleton in its sample. The same CDR3 is also encoded by other DNA sequences in this sample. CDR3 sequence: CASSPPGDGELFF. The CDR3 DNA is TGTGCCAGCTCACCACCCGGTGACGGGGAGCTGTTTTTT. This chain connects TRBV18 to TRBJ2-2; D uncertain. This CDR3 is built from 13 residues. Germline CDR1 reads KGHSH; CDR2 reads LQKENI. Trimming removed 0 bases from V and 7 bases from J, with 6 bases in between.

The V and J genes are TRBV28 and TRBJ1-2; D remains ambiguous. V lost 3 bases to trimming and J lost 5 bases, with 10 bases between them. Looked up from germline, CDR1 is MDHEN and CDR2 is SYDVKM. The CDR3 covers 13 residues. In nucleotides, the CDR3 is TGTGCCAGCAGTTTCTCATCCGGGTATGGCTACACCTTC. It encodes CASSFSSGYGYTF.